The rows below give T cell receptor beta chains drawn from one sample of a study of shared clonotypes between healthy human individuals. Some clones are missing from TCRdb's copy, which holds only in-frame ones; the method was immunoSEQ multiplex PCR. The profile shows approximately 340,000 clones, roughly 70% of them singletons. The sequenced sample was memory CD4+ T cells sorted from blood. These receptor sequences come from a man younger than 45 in good health. Both conserved end residues are part of each CDR3. Fields, in order: clone size, V gene, D gene, J gene, CDR3 DNA, CDR3 protein. The D gene is left open where the match is weak. Clone size is shown for a subset of rows, as once, few, many or a class of expanded clone.

clone_size: .
v_call: TRBV27
d_call: .
j_call: TRBJ1-3
cdr3_nt: TGTGCCAGCAGGTCGACAGTCTCTGGAAACACCATATATTTT
cdr3_aa: CASRSTVSGNTIYF

clone_size: .
v_call: TRBV7-8
d_call: TRBD2
j_call: TRBJ2-7
cdr3_nt: TGTGCCAGCAGATCCACTAGCGGGATTGAGGGCGAGCAGTACTTC
cdr3_aa: CASRSTSGIEGEQYF

clone_size: few
v_call: TRBV9
d_call: .
j_call: TRBJ1-5
cdr3_nt: TGTGCCAGCAGCGTAGGGGCAGCCCACAATCAGCCCCAGCATTTT
cdr3_aa: CASSVGAAHNQPQHF

clone_size: few
v_call: TRBV12-5
d_call: TRBD2
j_call: TRBJ2-7
cdr3_nt: TGTGCTAGTGGTCCCCCTCCGGGACTAGCGGGAGTTCGGGCCTACGAGCAGTACTTC
cdr3_aa: CASGPPPGLAGVRAYEQYF

clone_size: .
v_call: TRBV19
d_call: .
j_call: TRBJ1-2
cdr3_nt: TGTGCCAGCCGAGGGAGGGGGGACTATGGCTACACCTTC
cdr3_aa: CASRGRGDYGYTF

clone_size: many
v_call: TRBV6-5
d_call: TRBD2
j_call: TRBJ2-7
cdr3_nt: TGTGCCAGCAGGACTAGCGGGGGGAGAAGCGAGCAGTACTTC
cdr3_aa: CASRTSGGRSEQYF

clone_size: few
v_call: TRBV15
d_call: .
j_call: TRBJ1-5
cdr3_nt: TGTGCCACCAGCAGAGACCGGTTGAACAATCAGCCCCAGCATTTT
cdr3_aa: CATSRDRLNNQPQHF

clone_size: .
v_call: TRBV28
d_call: .
j_call: TRBJ1-3
cdr3_nt: TGTGCCAGCAGTCCTTTTGCAGGGGCTTATTCTGGAAACACCATATATTTT
cdr3_aa: CASSPFAGAYSGNTIYF

clone_size: few
v_call: TRBV7-9
d_call: .
j_call: TRBJ1-3
cdr3_nt: TGTGCCAGCAGTGGGGCGGGCACCATATATTTT
cdr3_aa: CASSGAGTIYF

clone_size: .
v_call: TRBV25-1
d_call: TRBD2
j_call: TRBJ2-3
cdr3_nt: TGTGCCAGCAGTGACCCCAAACTAGCGGGAGATGAGGATACGCAGTATTTT
cdr3_aa: CASSDPKLAGDEDTQYF

clone_size: .
v_call: TRBV5-6
d_call: TRBD1
j_call: TRBJ2-1
cdr3_nt: TGTGCCAGCAGCGGGACAGTCCTGAGCTCCTACAATGAGCAGTTCTTC
cdr3_aa: CASSGTVLSSYNEQFF

clone_size: .
v_call: TRBV4-1
d_call: TRBD2
j_call: TRBJ2-3
cdr3_nt: TGCGCCAGCAGCCAAGAAGGTCTAGCGGGACGTAAACTCACAGATACGCAGTATTTT
cdr3_aa: CASSQEGLAGRKLTDTQYF

clone_size: .
v_call: TRBV7-9
d_call: TRBD2
j_call: TRBJ2-2
cdr3_nt: TGTGCCAGCAGCCCCTCGCTTATATCCAGCGGGATAAACACCGGGGAGCTGTTTTTT
cdr3_aa: CASSPSLISSGINTGELFF

clone_size: .
v_call: TRBV10-2
d_call: TRBD1
j_call: TRBJ2-7
cdr3_nt: TGCGCCAGCAGTCTTCCGGGACAGGGTCGCGAGCAGTACTTC
cdr3_aa: CASSLPGQGREQYF

clone_size: .
v_call: TRBV7-2
d_call: .
j_call: TRBJ2-7
cdr3_nt: TGTGCCAGCAGCTTAGCCCGGTTCTCCTACGAGCAGTACTTC
cdr3_aa: CASSLARFSYEQYF

clone_size: once
v_call: TRBV7-9
d_call: .
j_call: TRBJ1-1
cdr3_nt: TGTGCCAGCAGCAGATCCCGAAACCGATTGCGCTTT
cdr3_aa: CASSRSRNRLRF

clone_size: .
v_call: TRBV4-3
d_call: .
j_call: TRBJ2-1
cdr3_nt: TGCGCCAGCAGCCAAGATACGGACCGACGCAATGAGCAGTTCTTC
cdr3_aa: CASSQDTDRRNEQFF

clone_size: .
v_call: TRBV11-2
d_call: .
j_call: TRBJ2-7
cdr3_nt: TGTGCCAGCAGCCCTCGGGCAGGGACCTACGAGCAGTACTTC
cdr3_aa: CASSPRAGTYEQYF

clone_size: .
v_call: TRBV11-2
d_call: TRBD1
j_call: TRBJ2-1
cdr3_nt: TGTGCCAGCAGCTTAGTTCATAGTGGGACAGTCGGTACCAATGAGCAGTTCTTC
cdr3_aa: CASSLVHSGTVGTNEQFF

clone_size: .
v_call: TRBV6-4
d_call: .
j_call: TRBJ1-1
cdr3_nt: TGTGCCAGCAGTGCGACGGGCGGTACTGAAGCTTTCTTT
cdr3_aa: CASSATGGTEAFF

clone_size: few
v_call: TRBV2
d_call: TRBD2
j_call: TRBJ2-1
cdr3_nt: TGTGCCAGCAGTGCGGCTAGCGGGAGTGGTGAGCAGTTCTTC
cdr3_aa: CASSAASGSGEQFF

clone_size: .
v_call: TRBV5-4
d_call: TRBD2
j_call: TRBJ2-7
cdr3_nt: TGTGCCAGCAGGAGAAGCGGGACCTACGAGCAGTACTTC
cdr3_aa: CASRRSGTYEQYF

clone_size: once
v_call: TRBV18
d_call: TRBD2
j_call: TRBJ2-2
cdr3_nt: TGTGCCAGCTCACCTAATAGCGGGAGCGCGAACACCGGGGAGCTGTTTTTT
cdr3_aa: CASSPNSGSANTGELFF

clone_size: few
v_call: TRBV6-1
d_call: .
j_call: TRBJ1-5
cdr3_nt: TGTGCCAGCAGTGAAGGGCTCCATAGCAATCAGCCCCAGCATTTT
cdr3_aa: CASSEGLHSNQPQHF

clone_size: .
v_call: TRBV5-5
d_call: .
j_call: TRBJ2-6
cdr3_nt: TGTGCCAGCAGTTGGAACAGCCTCTCTGGGGCCAACGTCCTGACTTTC
cdr3_aa: CASSWNSLSGANVLTF

clone_size: .
v_call: TRBV6-5
d_call: .
j_call: TRBJ2-1
cdr3_nt: TGTGCCAGCAGTTTGGAGGGGGACTCCTACAATGAGCAGTTCTTC
cdr3_aa: CASSLEGDSYNEQFF

clone_size: few
v_call: TRBV6-6
d_call: TRBD2
j_call: TRBJ2-7
cdr3_nt: TGTGCCAGCAGTTCACCCTCTAGCGGGAGAGACGAGCAGTACTTC
cdr3_aa: CASSSPSSGRDEQYF

clone_size: .
v_call: TRBV18
d_call: .
j_call: TRBJ2-6
cdr3_nt: TGTGCCAGCTCACCAGGAAGGGGCGCCGGGGCCAACGTCCTGACTTTC
cdr3_aa: CASSPGRGAGANVLTF

clone_size: .
v_call: TRBV27
d_call: .
j_call: TRBJ2-1
cdr3_nt: TGTGCCAGCAGTCCCCTCCGGGACAAGGCGGGTAATGAGCAGTTCTTC
cdr3_aa: CASSPLRDKAGNEQFF

clone_size: .
v_call: TRBV29-1
d_call: .
j_call: TRBJ1-5
cdr3_nt: TGCAGCGTGGGGGGGGGCAATCAGCCCCAGCATTTT
cdr3_aa: CSVGGGNQPQHF

clone_size: .
v_call: TRBV28
d_call: .
j_call: TRBJ2-7
cdr3_nt: TGTGCCAGCAGTTTACTTCGCGGAAAGCAGTACTTC
cdr3_aa: CASSLLRGKQYF

clone_size: .
v_call: TRBV7-8
d_call: .
j_call: TRBJ1-1
cdr3_nt: TGTGCCAGCAGCCCACAAAGACAGAGTGAAGCTTTCTTT
cdr3_aa: CASSPQRQSEAFF

clone_size: few
v_call: TRBV19
d_call: .
j_call: TRBJ1-1
cdr3_nt: TGTGCCAGTAGTATGAGACAGGTGATCACTGAAGCTTTCTTT
cdr3_aa: CASSMRQVITEAFF

clone_size: once
v_call: TRBV18
d_call: .
j_call: TRBJ1-3
cdr3_nt: TGTGCCAGCTCACCATTTCAAGGGGGCTCTGGAAACACCATATATTTT
cdr3_aa: CASSPFQGGSGNTIYF

clone_size: many
v_call: TRBV11-2
d_call: .
j_call: TRBJ2-3
cdr3_nt: TGTGCCAGCAGCAACAGTCGGGCCGGGAATATGGCACACACAGATACGCAGTATTTT
cdr3_aa: CASSNSRAGNMAHTDTQYF

clone_size: .
v_call: TRBV29-1
d_call: TRBD2
j_call: TRBJ2-5
cdr3_nt: TGCAGCCTCCTCGCCGGGCTAGCGGGAGTTGAAGAGACCCAGTACTTC
cdr3_aa: CSLLAGLAGVEETQYF

clone_size: .
v_call: TRBV6-5
d_call: TRBD1
j_call: TRBJ2-1
cdr3_nt: TGTGCCAGCAGTTACTCAGGGACAGGGTTGATCTATGAGCAGTTCTTC
cdr3_aa: CASSYSGTGLIYEQFF

clone_size: .
v_call: TRBV19
d_call: .
j_call: TRBJ2-5
cdr3_nt: TGTGCCAGTAGTATAGGGGGCTTCGGGGAGACCCAGTACTTC
cdr3_aa: CASSIGGFGETQYF

clone_size: .
v_call: TRBV30
d_call: .
j_call: TRBJ2-5
cdr3_nt: TGTGCCTGGACCTCTGGTCAAGAGACCCAGTACTTC
cdr3_aa: CAWTSGQETQYF

clone_size: few
v_call: TRBV5-4
d_call: TRBD2
j_call: TRBJ2-2
cdr3_nt: TGTGCCAGCAGCTTGTTTGGGACTAGCGGGATGGGGGGGGAGCTGTTTTTT
cdr3_aa: CASSLFGTSGMGGELFF

clone_size: .
v_call: TRBV18
d_call: .
j_call: TRBJ2-3
cdr3_nt: TGTGCCAGCTCACCAAGGCGGGCCACAGATACGCAGTATTTT
cdr3_aa: CASSPRRATDTQYF

clone_size: .
v_call: TRBV18
d_call: .
j_call: TRBJ1-1
cdr3_nt: TGTGCCAGCTCACCAGCGCACAACTTGAACACTGAAGCTTTCTTT
cdr3_aa: CASSPAHNLNTEAFF

clone_size: many
v_call: TRBV28
d_call: .
j_call: TRBJ1-5
cdr3_nt: TGTGCCAGCGACGCGGTCATCAGTTATTTCAATCAGCCCCAGCATTTT
cdr3_aa: CASDAVISYFNQPQHF

clone_size: .
v_call: TRBV7-6
d_call: .
j_call: TRBJ2-2
cdr3_nt: TGTGCCAGCAGCTTACGCCCGGGGACGGGCACCGGGGAGCTGTTTTTT
cdr3_aa: CASSLRPGTGTGELFF

clone_size: .
v_call: TRBV6-6
d_call: .
j_call: TRBJ2-3
cdr3_nt: TGTGCCAGCAGTAGGCAGAGAACAGATACGCAGTATTTT
cdr3_aa: CASSRQRTDTQYF

clone_size: .
v_call: TRBV9
d_call: .
j_call: TRBJ2-3
cdr3_nt: TGTGCCAGCAGCGTAACGGACCACGATACGCAGTATTTT
cdr3_aa: CASSVTDHDTQYF

clone_size: .
v_call: TRBV6-5
d_call: .
j_call: TRBJ2-7
cdr3_nt: TGTGCCAGCAGTTATACGGGAATGGCCGAGCAGTACTTC
cdr3_aa: CASSYTGMAEQYF

clone_size: few
v_call: TRBV19
d_call: TRBD2
j_call: TRBJ2-2
cdr3_nt: TGTGCCAGTAGTTTTCTAGCGGGATCGAACACCGGGGAGCTGTTTTTT
cdr3_aa: CASSFLAGSNTGELFF

clone_size: .
v_call: TRBV5-5
d_call: .
j_call: TRBJ2-5
cdr3_nt: TGTGCCAGCAGCTTGGCCGGTACCCAAGAGACCCAGTACTTC
cdr3_aa: CASSLAGTQETQYF

clone_size: once
v_call: TRBV7-2
d_call: .
j_call: TRBJ2-7
cdr3_nt: TGTGCCAGCAGCCCTTCGGGAGCCAGCTCCTACGAGCAGTACTTC
cdr3_aa: CASSPSGASSYEQYF

clone_size: few
v_call: TRBV21-1
d_call: .
j_call: TRBJ2-1
cdr3_nt: TGTGCCAGCAGCAAAGGGACAGGGGACAATGAGCAGTTCTTC
cdr3_aa: CASSKGTGDNEQFF

clone_size: .
v_call: TRBV9
d_call: .
j_call: TRBJ2-1
cdr3_nt: TGTGCCAGCAGCGGGTCACCGGGCCGCCGGTTCTTC
cdr3_aa: CASSGSPGRRFF

clone_size: .
v_call: TRBV21-1
d_call: .
j_call: TRBJ1-1
cdr3_nt: TGTGCCAGCAGCATCGGGGGGCAGTCTGAAGCTTTCTTT
cdr3_aa: CASSIGGQSEAFF